This T cell receptor beta chain was captured by sequencing in a study of blood T cell repertoires in COVID-19. Across the study: Samples came from the United States, Italy and Spain, spanning acute and convalescent COVID-19. Sample material is recorded as cDNA or gDNA derived from T cells, B-cell-depleted T cells, or PBMCs.

As originally analysed: Nucleated cell counts were estimated from reference gene primer amplification. Profiling relied on immunoSEQ multiplex PCR, and the TCRdb table lists in-frame clones only, not all of them. That table furnishes V, J and clone size, whereas the DNA furnished D and trimming. The repertoire consists of approximately 99,000 clones, with roughly 86% occurring once and the leading ten covering over 10%. Per germline, CDR1 SGHVS and CDR2 FNYEAQ. The CDR3 is 15 residues long. V shed 5 bases, J shed 5 bases, and the junction held 9 bases outside the gene matches. The source of this sequence is a woman in her sixties or seventies in a cohort sampled during active or convalescent COVID-19. Sequencing used peripheral blood. This chain links TRBV7-6 with TRBJ1-2; TRBD1 matches 9 bases. This chain's CDR3 is CASSPGQGRGYGYTF. CDR3 DNA sequence: TGTGCCAGCAGCCCCGGACAGGGGAGGGGGTATGGCTACACCTTC. The variable domain in full, completed from reference TRBV7-6 and TRBJ1-2, reads GAGVSQSPRYKVTKRGQDVALRCDPISGHVSLYWYRQALGQGPEFLTYFNYEAQQDKSGLPNDRFSAERPEGSISTLTIQRTEQRDSAMYRCASSPGQGRGYGYTFGSGTRLTVV.